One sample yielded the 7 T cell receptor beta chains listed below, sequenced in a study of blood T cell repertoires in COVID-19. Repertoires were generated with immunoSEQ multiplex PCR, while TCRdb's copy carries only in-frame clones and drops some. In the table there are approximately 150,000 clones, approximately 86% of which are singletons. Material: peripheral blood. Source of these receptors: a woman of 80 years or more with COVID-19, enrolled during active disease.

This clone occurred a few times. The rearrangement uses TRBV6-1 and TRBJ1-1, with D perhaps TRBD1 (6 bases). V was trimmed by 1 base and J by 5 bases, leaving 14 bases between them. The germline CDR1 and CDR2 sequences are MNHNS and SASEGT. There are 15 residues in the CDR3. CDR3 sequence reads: CASSEDEGGGTEAFF. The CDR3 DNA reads TGTGCCAGCAGTGAAGATGAGGGGGGAGGGACTGAAGCTTTCTTT.

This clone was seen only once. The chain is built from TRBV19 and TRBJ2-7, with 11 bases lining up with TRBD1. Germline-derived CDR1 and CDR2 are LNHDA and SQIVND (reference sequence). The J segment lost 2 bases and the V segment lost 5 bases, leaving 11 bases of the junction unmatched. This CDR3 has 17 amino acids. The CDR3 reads CASSLLRGTGGPYEQYF. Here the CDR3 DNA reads TGTGCCAGTAGTCTCCTGAGGGGGACAGGGGGACCCTACGAGCAGTACTTC.

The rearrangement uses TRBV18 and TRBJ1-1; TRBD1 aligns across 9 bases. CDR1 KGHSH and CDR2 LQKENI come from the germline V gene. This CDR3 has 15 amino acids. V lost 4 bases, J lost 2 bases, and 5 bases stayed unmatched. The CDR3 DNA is TGTGCCAGCTCACTGGACAGGGGAGGTAACACTGAAGCTTTCTTT. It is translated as CASSLDRGGNTEAFF.

CDR3 nucleotides: TGCAGCGTTGAGGGACAGGGGGCTTACGAGCAGTACTTC. Translating gives CSVEGQGAYEQYF. The chain couples TRBV29-1 to TRBJ2-7, with 12 bases fitting TRBD1. Germline loops: CDR1 SQVTM, CDR2 ANQGSEA. After removal of 3 bases from V and 4 bases from J, the junction contained 1 base not matched to a gene. The CDR3 loop spans 13 amino acids.

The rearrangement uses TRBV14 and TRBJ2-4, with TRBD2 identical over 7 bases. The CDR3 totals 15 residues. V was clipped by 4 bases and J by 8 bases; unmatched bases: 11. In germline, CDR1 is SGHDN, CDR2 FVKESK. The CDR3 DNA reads TGTGCCAGCAGCCCTGGGGCACCCCTAGCGGACATTCAGTACTTC. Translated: CASSPGAPLADIQYF.

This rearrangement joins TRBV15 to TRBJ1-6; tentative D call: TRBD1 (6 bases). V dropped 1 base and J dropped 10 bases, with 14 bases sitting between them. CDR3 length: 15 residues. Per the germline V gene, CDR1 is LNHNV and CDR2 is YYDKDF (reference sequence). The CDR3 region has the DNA TGTGCCACCAGCAGAGCCACAGGGTCGTTCTCACCCCTCCACTTT. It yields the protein CATSRATGSFSPLHF.

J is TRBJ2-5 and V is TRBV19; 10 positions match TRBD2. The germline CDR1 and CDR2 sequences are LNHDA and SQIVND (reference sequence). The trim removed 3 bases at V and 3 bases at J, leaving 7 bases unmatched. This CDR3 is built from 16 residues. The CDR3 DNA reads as TGTGCCAGTAGTATGTTTACTAGCGGGAACAAAGAGACCCAGTACTTC. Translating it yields CASSMFTSGNKETQYF.